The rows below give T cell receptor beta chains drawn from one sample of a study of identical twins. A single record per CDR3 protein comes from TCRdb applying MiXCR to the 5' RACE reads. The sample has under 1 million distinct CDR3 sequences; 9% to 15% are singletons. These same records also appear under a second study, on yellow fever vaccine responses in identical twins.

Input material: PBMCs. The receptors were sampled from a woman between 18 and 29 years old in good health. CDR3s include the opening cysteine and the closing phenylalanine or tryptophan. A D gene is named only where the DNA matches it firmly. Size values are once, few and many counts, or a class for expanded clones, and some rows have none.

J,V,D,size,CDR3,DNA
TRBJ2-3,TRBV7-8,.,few,CASSFELKPGLSTDTQYF,TGTGCCAGCAGTTTCGAACTGAAACCGGGACTTTCCACAGATACGCAGTATTTT
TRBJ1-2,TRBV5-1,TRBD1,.,CASSLRQGAPGYTF,TGCGCCAGCAGCCTACGACAGGGGGCCCCTGGCTACACCTTC
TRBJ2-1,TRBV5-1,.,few,CASSRPDGNLVIEQFF,TGCGCCAGCAGCAGACCCGACGGAAACCTGGTTATTGAGCAGTTCTTC
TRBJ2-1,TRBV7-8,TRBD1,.,CASSGTGFYEQFF,TGTGCCAGCAGCGGGACAGGGTTTTATGAGCAGTTCTTC
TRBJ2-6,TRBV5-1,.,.,CASSYTGSGANVLTF,TGCGCCAGCAGCTATACAGGGTCTGGGGCCAACGTCCTGACTTTC
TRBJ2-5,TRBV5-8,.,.,CASSLEGSWRETQYF,TGTGCCAGCAGCTTGGAGGGTAGTTGGAGGGAGACCCAGTACTTC
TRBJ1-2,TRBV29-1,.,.,CSVGGRSNYGYTF,TGCAGCGTTGGGGGGCGCAGCAACTATGGCTACACCTTC
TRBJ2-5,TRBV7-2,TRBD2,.,CASSSRTSVQETQYF,TGTGCCAGCAGCTCCCGGACTAGCGTACAAGAGACCCAGTACTTC
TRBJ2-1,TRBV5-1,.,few,CASSLEAPYNEQFF,TGCGCCAGCAGCTTGGAAGCGCCCTACAATGAGCAGTTCTTC
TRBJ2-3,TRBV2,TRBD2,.,CASTRRGLAEDTQYF,TGTGCCAGCACTCGACGGGGACTAGCGGAAGATACGCAGTATTTT
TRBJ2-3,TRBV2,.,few,CASGEGSADTQYF,TGTGCCAGCGGAGAAGGGTCGGCAGATACGCAGTATTTT
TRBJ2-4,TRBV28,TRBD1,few,CASSFGGTGKVIQYF,TGTGCCAGCAGTTTCGGTGGGACAGGGAAGGTCATTCAGTACTTC
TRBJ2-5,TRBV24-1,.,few,CATSDRSGAETQYF,TGTGCCACCAGTGACCGGTCAGGGGCCGAGACCCAGTACTTC
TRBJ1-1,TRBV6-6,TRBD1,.,CARGTGTTEAFF,TGTGCCAGAGGGACAGGGACCACTGAAGCTTTCTTT
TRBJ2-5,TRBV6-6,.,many,CASSFGRKETQYF,TGTGCCAGCAGTTTCGGGAGAAAAGAGACCCAGTACTTC
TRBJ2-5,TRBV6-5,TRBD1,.,CASSYSTGQAMETQYF,TGTGCCAGCAGTTACTCAACCGGACAGGCGATGGAGACCCAGTACTTC
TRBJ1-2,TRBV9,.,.,CASSVVTFGRGDGYTF,TGTGCCAGCAGCGTAGTAACGTTTGGCAGGGGTGATGGCTACACCTTC
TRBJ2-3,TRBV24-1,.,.,CATSELGPTDTQYF,TGTGCCACCAGTGAACTTGGGCCCACAGATACGCAGTATTTT
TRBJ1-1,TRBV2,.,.,CASSGGAGEAFF,TGTGCCAGCAGTGGTGGGGCAGGTGAAGCTTTCTTT
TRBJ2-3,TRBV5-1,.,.,CASTYYFTDTQYF,TGCGCCAGCACTTACTACTTCACAGATACGCAGTATTTT
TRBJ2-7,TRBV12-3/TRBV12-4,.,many,CASSPGPPYEQYF,TGTGCCAGCAGCCCGGGACCCCCCTACGAGCAGTACTTC
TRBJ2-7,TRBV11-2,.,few,CASSLKGSYEQYF,TGTGCCAGCAGCTTAAAAGGGTCCTACGAGCAGTACTTC
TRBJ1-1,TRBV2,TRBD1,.,CACSIRDRFLLEMNTEAFF,TGTGCCTGCAGTATCCGGGACAGATTCCTGTTAGAAATGAACACTGAAGCTTTCTTT
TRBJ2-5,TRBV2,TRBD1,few,CAGTGGRKTQYF,TGTGCCGGTACAGGGGGCCGAAAGACCCAGTACTTC
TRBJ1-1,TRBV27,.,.,CASRRVGTEAFF,TGTGCCTCACGTCGTGTCGGCACTGAAGCTTTCTTT
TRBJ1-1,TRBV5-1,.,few,CASSLNLEWAEAFF,TGCGCCAGCAGCTTGAACTTAGAGTGGGCTGAAGCTTTCTTT
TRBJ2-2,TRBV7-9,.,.,CASSPPGVGELFF,TGTGCCAGCAGCCCCCCTGGAGTCGGGGAGCTGTTTTTT
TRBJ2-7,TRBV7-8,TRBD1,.,CASSPTSGGGQYF,TGTGCCAGCAGCCCTACGTCAGGGGGTGGGCAGTACTTC
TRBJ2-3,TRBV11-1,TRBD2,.,CASSALGASGSLTDTQYF,TGTGCCAGCAGCGCCCTGGGCGCTAGCGGGAGTCTGACAGATACGCAGTATTTT
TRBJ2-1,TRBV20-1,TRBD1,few,CSAHYPGTGGHEQFF,TGCAGTGCTCATTATCCCGGGACAGGGGGCCATGAGCAGTTCTTC
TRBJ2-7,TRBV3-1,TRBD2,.,CASSQPLGGGASYEQYF,TGTGCCAGCAGCCAACCCCTTGGCGGGGGGGCCTCCTACGAGCAGTACTTC
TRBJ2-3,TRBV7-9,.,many,CASSLDSDTQYF,TGTGCCAGCAGCTTAGACTCTGATACGCAGTATTTT
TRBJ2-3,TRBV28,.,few,CASRGLTHTQYF,TGTGCCAGCAGAGGACTTACACATACGCAGTATTTT
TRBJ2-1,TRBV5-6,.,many,CASSFSSNNEQFF,TGTGCCAGCAGCTTTTCCTCTAACAATGAGCAGTTCTTC